The 30 T cell receptor beta chains reported below all come from one sample, sequenced in a study of shared clonotypes between healthy human individuals. Only in-frame clones appear in the TCRdb table, and some are missing; sequencing was by immunoSEQ multiplex PCR. The sample has about 1.5 million clones; approximately 96% are singletons. The sample comprised naive CD4+ T cells sorted from blood. Noted subset: CD45RA+ positively selected. These receptors came from a man in his thirties or forties in good health.

The V gene is TRBV5-1, the J gene TRBJ2-7, with a tentative D call TRBD2 (6 bases). This CDR3 spans 18 amino acids. V lost 0 bases to trimming and J lost 2 bases, with 21 bases between them. Germline values: CDR1 SGHRS, CDR2 YFSETQ. The CDR3 loop is CASSLGLPTPGLAYEQYF. DNA for the CDR3: TGCGCCAGCAGCTTGGGCCTACCCACCCCGGGACTTGCCTACGAGCAGTACTTC.

Written as DNA, the CDR3 is TGTGCCAGCATATCTCCAGGAATAGTCCAAGAGCAGTACTTC. Translation: CASISPGIVQEQYF. The V gene is TRBV28, the J gene TRBJ2-7, with no clear D. Trimming took 7 bases from V and 7 from J, leaving 20 bases between them. Germline CDR1 reads MDHEN; CDR2 reads SYDVKM. The CDR3 is 14 amino acids.

To note about this clone: Mismatch with germline at one junction end may stem from a read error. V usage is TRBV7-7 and J usage is TRBJ2-7, with D unresolved. This CDR3 is 13 amino acids long. Germline CDR1 SSHAT, CDR2 FNYEAQ (reference sequence). The CDR3 nucleotides are TGTGCTAGCAGTCAACTGTACATGGGGGAGCAGTACTTC. Translated, it gives CASSQLYMGEQYF. Complete variable domain (other parts from reference TRBV7-7 and TRBJ2-7): GAGVSQSPRYKVTKRGQDVTLRCDPISSHATLYWYQQALGQGPEFLTYFNYEAQPDKSGLPSDRFSAERPEGSISTLTIQRTEQRDSAMYRCASSQLYMGEQYFGPGTRLTVT.

This clone showed up just once. The J gene is TRBJ2-2, the V gene TRBV6-5; D ambiguous. Trimming left V 0 bases short and J 7 bases short, with 6 bases between. CDR1 and CDR2 (germline): MNHEY, SVGAGI. This CDR3 region has 13 residues. The DNA of the CDR3 is TGTGCCAGCAGTTACTCGGGGTACGGGGAGCTGTTTTTT. Its translation is CASSYSGYGELFF.

The CDR3: CASSGDRVYTEAFF. As DNA, the CDR3 is TGTGCCAGCAGTGGGGACAGGGTATATACTGAAGCTTTCTTT. The V gene is TRBV6-1, the J gene TRBJ1-1; 9 positions match TRBD1. V was clipped by 4 bases and J by 5 bases; unmatched bases: 5. The CDR3 has 14 amino acids. The germline CDR1 and CDR2 sequences are MNHNS and SASEGT.

On this clone: The identical CDR3 is also encoded by other nucleotide sequences in the sample. V is TRBV28 and J is TRBJ2-1; no clear D. The CDR3 totals 11 residues. Between the trimmed V and J ends, which lost 1 base and 9 bases, there was a span of 4 bases. The germline gives CDR1 MDHEN, CDR2 SYDVKM. The DNA for the CDR3 is TGTGCCAGCAGTTTATTCGGTGAGCAGTTCTTC. Translated, it gives CASSLFGEQFF.

CDR3: CASSSMTETNYGYTF. The CDR3 bases are TGTGCCAGCAGCTCTATGACAGAGACTAACTATGGCTACACCTTC. J is TRBJ1-2 and V is TRBV5-4; the D gene is possibly TRBD1 (5 bases). Germline CDR1 and CDR2: SGHNT and YYREEE (reference sequence). The CDR3 has 15 residues. The ends were cut back, 3 bases at V and 0 bases at J, with 12 bases in the middle.

The V gene is TRBV7-3, the J gene TRBJ2-1, with D possibly being TRBD1 (6 bases). Germline V gives CDR1 SGHTA, CDR2 FQGTGA. V shed 2 bases and J shed 7 bases, with 12 bases lying between them. The length of the CDR3 is 14 residues. The CDR3 DNA follows: TGTGCCAGCAGCTTAGGGGGCCTAGGAAATGAGCAGTTCTTC. It encodes CASSLGGLGNEQFF.

The chain's CDR3 is CASSSLLQEGAGELFF. CDR3 nucleotides: TGCGCCAGCAGCTCCCTCTTACAGGAAGGGGCCGGGGAGCTGTTTTTT. This sequence joins TRBV5-1 and TRBJ2-2, with a weak D call TRBD1 (5 bases). CDR1 and CDR2 (germline): SGHRS, YFSETQ. Trimming removed 3 bases at V and 6 bases at J, with 18 bases between. The length of the CDR3 is 16 residues.

The chain recombines TRBV7-4 with TRBJ1-5; maybe TRBD1 (6 bases). Trimming removed 4 bases at V and 2 bases at J, with 15 bases between. Germline V gene sequence: CDR1 SGHVT, CDR2 SQSDAQ. The CDR3 sequence is 16 residues long. The CDR3 DNA reads TGTGCCAGCAGCTCAGTCAGGGGAGGGGGCAATCAGCCCCAGCATTTT. Its protein product is CASSSVRGGGNQPQHF. Combining the CDR3 with reference TRBV7-4 and TRBJ1-5 gives the whole variable domain GAGVSQSPRYKVAKRGRDVALRCDSISGHVTLYWYRQTLGQGSEVLTYSQSDAQRDKSGRPSGRFSAERPERSVSTLKIQRTEQGDSAVYLCASSSVRGGGNQPQHFGDGTRLSIL.

This clone was observed a single time. This chain connects TRBV19 to TRBJ2-7, with 12 bases aligning to TRBD1. The J segment lost 4 bases and the V segment lost 0 bases, leaving 22 bases of the junction unmatched. The CDR3 spans 22 residues. The germline V gene encodes CDR1 LNHDA and CDR2 SQIVND (reference sequence). The CDR3 sequence is CASSIDRVCGDRGPLIPYEQYF. CDR3 sequence (DNA): TGTGCCAGTAGTATAGATCGGGTCTGTGGGGACAGGGGGCCCCTAATTCCATACGAGCAGTACTTC.

This rearrangement joins TRBV2 to TRBJ2-5; 10 bases align to TRBD2. The V segment lost 4 bases and the J segment 4 bases; nucleotides outside the gene matches: 12. Germline V lookup: CDR1 SNHLY, CDR2 FYNNEI. The CDR3 has 17 amino acids. CDR3 sequence reads: CASSGQQREGGGETQYF. The CDR3 DNA reads TGTGCCAGCAGTGGACAGCAGCGGGAGGGTGGTGGAGAGACCCAGTACTTC.

The chain has TRBV10-3 and TRBJ1-1; a weak D match, TRBD1 (5 bases). The CDR3 is made up of 15 amino acids. V lost 3 bases, J lost 1 base, and 12 bases lay in between. Germline CDR1 and CDR2: ENHRY and SYGVKD. The CDR3 spells CAISDTRGPNTEAFF. In nucleotides, the CDR3 is TGTGCCATCAGTGATACTAGGGGACCGAACACTGAAGCTTTCTTT.

V and J are TRBV5-8 and TRBJ2-1; 14 bases align to TRBD2. Germline lookup yields CDR1 SGHTS and CDR2 YDEGEE. The CDR3 runs 18 residues. Unmatched junction bases numbered 10, after V lost 4 bases and J lost 4 bases. Here the CDR3 reads CASSPGTSGSGAYNEQFF. CDR3 in DNA: TGTGCCAGCAGCCCGGGGACTAGCGGGAGTGGTGCATACAATGAGCAGTTCTTC.

The rearrangement uses TRBV6-6 and TRBJ2-7; 8 bases agree with TRBD1. CDR3 length: 14 amino acids. J was trimmed by 3 bases and V by 5 bases; bases with no gene match: 6. Looked up from germline, CDR1 is MNHNY and CDR2 is SVGAGI (reference sequence). The DNA of the CDR3 is TGTGCCAGCAGTGAGCAGGGGGCTGGCTACGAGCAGTACTTC. Translated: CASSEQGAGYEQYF.

This chain links TRBV2 with TRBJ2-1; weak D call: TRBD1 (6 bases). The V and J ends lost 4 bases and 3 bases respectively, with 10 bases between them. Germline V gene data show CDR1 as SNHLY and CDR2 as FYNNEI. The CDR3 runs 14 residues. The CDR3, as DNA: TGTGCCAGCAGTGTAGGGGACAACTACAATGAGCAGTTCTTC. It encodes CASSVGDNYNEQFF.

The chain recombines TRBV7-3 with TRBJ2-7; D might be TRBD1 (6 bases). Trimming stripped 6 bases from V and 4 bases from J, with 16 bases between. CDR1 SGHTA and CDR2 FQGTGA come from the germline V gene. The CDR3 loop spans 14 amino acids. The CDR3 spells CASSRGTGSYEQYF. The CDR3 coding sequence is TGTGCCAGCAGTAGGGGCACAGGGTCTTACGAGCAGTACTTC. Using reference TRBV7-3 and TRBJ2-7 for the parts outside the CDR3, the full variable domain is GAGVSQTPSNKVTEKGKYVELRCDPISGHTALYWYRQSLGQGPEFLIYFQGTGAADDSGLPNDRFFAVRPEGSVSTLKIQRTERGDSAVYLCASSRGTGSYEQYFGPGTRLTVT.

The chain has TRBV5-4 and TRBJ2-1; 7 bases are shared with TRBD2. CDR1 and CDR2 (germline): SGHNT, YYREEE (reference sequence). The ends lost 4 bases at V and 6 bases at J; junction bases unmatched: 7. The CDR3 loop spans 14 amino acids. This CDR3 reads CASSLGGDRNEQFF. CDR3 bases: TGTGCCAGCAGCCTTGGGGGGGACCGCAATGAGCAGTTCTTC.

This chain links TRBV7-9 with TRBJ2-7; no clear D. This CDR3 is 15 amino acids long. CDR1 is SEHNR and CDR2 is FQNEAQ in the germline V gene (reference sequence). V was clipped by 6 bases and J by 2 bases, with 17 bases between them. The CDR3 sequence: CASSLPQDVTYEQYF. CDR3 in DNA: TGTGCCAGCAGTTTACCTCAGGACGTTACCTACGAGCAGTACTTC.

This clone was counted between two and nine times. Distinct nucleotide sequences in the sample also encode this CDR3. This chain joins TRBV28 and TRBJ1-1; D is uncertain. Germline lookup yields CDR1 MDHEN and CDR2 SYDVKM. V was cut by 2 bases and J by 1 base, with 5 bases left in between. The length of the CDR3 is 13 residues. CDR3: CASSLVGNTEAFF. CDR3 nucleotides: TGTGCCAGCAGTTTAGTGGGGAACACTGAAGCTTTCTTT.

In its sample, this clone was seen a few times. The J gene is TRBJ2-7, the V gene TRBV16; D might be TRBD1 or TRBD2, each matching 5 bases. The CDR3 consists of 16 residues. V was cut by 0 bases and J by 5 bases, with 17 bases left in between. Germline V lookup: CDR1 KGHSY, CDR2 FQNENV. CDR3 sequence reads: CASSQSIWDPVHEQYF. The CDR3 DNA reads TGTGCCAGCAGCCAATCAATATGGGACCCAGTGCACGAGCAGTACTTC.

The rearrangement joins TRBV28 to TRBJ2-7; D possibly corresponds to TRBD1 (6 bases). CDR1 is MDHEN, CDR2 SYDVKM, per germline. CDR3 size: 15 residues. Trimming pared 5 bases from V and 2 bases from J, leaving 16 bases between. The CDR3 loop is CASSASGTHPYEQYF. The CDR3 nucleotides are TGTGCCAGCAGTGCCTCCGGGACACATCCCTACGAGCAGTACTTC.

The gene calls are TRBV30 and TRBJ2-7, with 7 bases fitting TRBD1. The CDR3 has 15 residues. The germline V gene encodes CDR1 GTSNPN and CDR2 SVGIG (reference sequence). J was trimmed by 3 bases and V by 7 bases; bases with no gene match: 15. The CDR3 DNA is TGTGCCTCCGGCCCCAGGGACAGACCAGACTACGAGCAGTACTTC. Translation: CASGPRDRPDYEQYF.

The rearrangement uses TRBV9 and TRBJ2-1; 10 nucleotides align to TRBD2. The V gene end was trimmed by 3 bases and the J gene end by 6 bases; junction bases not matched to a gene: 9. CDR1 and CDR2 from the germline V gene are SGDLS and YYNGEE. CDR3 length: 16 amino acids. The CDR3 here is CASSAGSGRASNEQFF. The CDR3 nucleotides read TGTGCCAGCAGCGCGGGAAGCGGGAGGGCCAGCAATGAGCAGTTCTTC.

The genes are TRBV14 and TRBJ2-3, with TRBD2 matching over 14 bases. With 4 bases clipped from V and 12 bases from J, the junction kept 9 bases outside the gene matches. CDR3 length equals 15 residues. Germline V gives CDR1 SGHDN, CDR2 FVKESK. The chain's CDR3 is CASSPPGLAGVVQYF. For the CDR3, the DNA is TGTGCCAGCAGCCCTCCGGGACTAGCGGGGGTAGTTCAGTATTTT.

This sequence joins TRBV28 and TRBJ2-3; a weak D match, TRBD2 (6 bases). This CDR3 contains 15 residues. The V gene lost 10 bases and the J gene lost 4 bases, with 21 bases spanning the gap. Germline values: CDR1 MDHEN, CDR2 SYDVKM. The CDR3 protein is CATTKLASRADTQYF. The CDR3 nucleotides are TGTGCCACCACTAAGCTAGCGAGTCGTGCAGATACGCAGTATTTT.

This chain's CDR3 is CASSLWAGIVQETQYF. The CDR3 nucleotides are TGCGCCAGCAGCTTGTGGGCCGGGATAGTCCAAGAGACCCAGTACTTC. The V call is TRBV5-1, the J call TRBJ2-5; D is possibly TRBD2 (5 bases). The CDR3 runs 16 residues. Germline CDR1 reads SGHRS; CDR2 reads YFSETQ. Trimming shortened V by 1 base and J by 1 base, and 14 bases separated the two germline ends.

This clone was found once. The J gene is TRBJ2-1, the V gene TRBV27; 9 positions agree with TRBD2. The CDR3 is made up of 18 amino acids. In germline, CDR1 is MNHEY, CDR2 SMNVEV (reference sequence). Trimming at V came to 3 bases and at J to 7 bases, leaving 16 bases not matched to a gene. DNA of the CDR3: TGTGCCAGCAGTTTGAGGGGAACGAATAGCGGGAGAAGGAATGAGCAGTTCTTC. This sequence encodes CASSLRGTNSGRRNEQFF.

This rearrangement joins TRBV18 to TRBJ1-1; D uncertain. CDR3 length: 14 amino acids. Between the trimmed V and J ends, which lost 3 bases and 7 bases, there was a span of 15 bases. Germline values: CDR1 KGHSH, CDR2 LQKENI. The CDR3 sequence: CASSPAAAEIEAFF. The CDR3 DNA is TGTGCCAGCTCACCGGCTGCCGCAGAGATTGAAGCTTTCTTT.

The genes are TRBV27 and TRBJ2-7, with TRBD1 as a possible D gene (7 bases). V was shortened by 4 bases and J by 2 bases, with 12 bases between the two germline ends. The CDR3 has 14 amino acids. Germline V gives CDR1 MNHEY, CDR2 SMNVEV (reference sequence). CDR3 protein: CASSSGGGPYEQYF. As DNA, the CDR3 is TGTGCCAGCAGTTCAGGGGGAGGACCCTACGAGCAGTACTTC.